The rows below give T cell receptor beta chains drawn from one sample of a study of shared clonotypes between healthy human individuals. Repertoires were generated with immunoSEQ multiplex PCR, while TCRdb's copy carries only in-frame clones and drops some. This table holds 2 million to 2.5 million clones, roughly 90% found once. The sample consisted of naive CD4+ T cells from PBMCs. The receptor set was obtained from a man aged 18-30 years in good health. Some clones in this sample may be carry-over from other donors' samples. CDR3s include the opening cysteine and the closing phenylalanine or tryptophan. D genes are given only for firm matches. Clone size, where shown, is once, few, many, or a class for clones that have expanded.

V: TRBV4-1
D: -
size: -
J: TRBJ2-1
CDR3: CASSQFTVLYNEQFF
DNA: TGCGCCAGCAGCCAGTTCACCGTCCTCTACAATGAGCAGTTCTTC

V: TRBV7-9
D: TRBD1
size: -
J: TRBJ2-1
CDR3: CASSLAPDRGTQFF
DNA: TGTGCCAGCAGCTTAGCCCCCGACAGGGGGACTCAGTTCTTC

V: TRBV27
D: -
size: -
J: TRBJ2-7
CDR3: CASSSRTEPTYEQYF
DNA: TGTGCCAGCAGTTCTCGGACGGAGCCGACCTACGAGCAGTACTTC

V: TRBV9
D: -
size: -
J: TRBJ2-1
CDR3: CASSVVPTLSYNEQFF
DNA: TGTGCCAGCAGCGTAGTACCGACACTCTCCTACAATGAGCAGTTCTTC

V: TRBV7-2
D: TRBD2
size: once
J: TRBJ2-7
CDR3: CASSLQPSGGGNFYEQYF
DNA: TGTGCCAGCAGCCTCCAGCCTAGCGGAGGCGGGAATTTCTACGAGCAGTACTTC

V: TRBV7-9
D: -
size: few
J: TRBJ2-5
CDR3: CASSYLMEGRTQYF
DNA: TGTGCCAGCAGCTACCTAATGGAGGGAAGGACCCAGTACTTC

V: TRBV19
D: -
size: -
J: TRBJ1-5
CDR3: CASSLSGMGYQPQHF
DNA: TGTGCCAGTAGTTTATCGGGAATGGGGTATCAGCCCCAGCATTTT

V: TRBV6-1
D: -
size: -
J: TRBJ2-7
CDR3: CASSEVLRQAPYEQYF
DNA: TGTGCCAGCAGTGAAGTATTGCGGCAGGCCCCCTACGAGCAGTACTTC

V: TRBV27
D: TRBD1
size: -
J: TRBJ1-2
CDR3: CASSVARDRAYGYTF
DNA: TGTGCCAGCAGCGTAGCCAGGGACAGGGCCTATGGCTACACCTTC

V: TRBV5-1
D: TRBD1
size: -
J: TRBJ1-2
CDR3: CASSVTGGLSYGYTF
DNA: TGCGCCAGCAGCGTGACAGGGGGCCTTTCCTATGGCTACACCTTC

V: TRBV18
D: -
size: -
J: TRBJ1-1
CDR3: CASSPMRRENTEAFF
DNA: TGTGCCAGCTCACCCATGAGGCGGGAGAACACTGAAGCTTTCTTT

V: TRBV7-9
D: -
size: -
J: TRBJ1-2
CDR3: CASSPSSLGYGYTF
DNA: TGTGCCAGCAGTCCTAGCAGTCTAGGCTATGGCTACACCTTC

V: TRBV5-1
D: TRBD1
size: -
J: TRBJ2-1
CDR3: CASSTGGAGVRGEQFF
DNA: TGCGCCAGCAGCACAGGGGGCGCGGGAGTACGCGGTGAGCAGTTCTTC

V: TRBV7-8
D: TRBD2
size: -
J: TRBJ2-1
CDR3: CASSPTTSRIDNEQFF
DNA: TGTGCCAGCAGCCCAACGACTAGCCGAATAGACAATGAGCAGTTCTTC

V: TRBV23-1
D: -
size: -
J: TRBJ2-5
CDR3: CASGYCRAWETQYF
DNA: TGCGCCAGCGGATATTGCAGGGCCTGGGAGACCCAGTACTTC

V: TRBV5-1
D: -
size: -
J: TRBJ2-2
CDR3: CASSFRRAADTGELFF
DNA: TGCGCCAGCAGCTTCCGGAGGGCAGCCGACACCGGGGAGCTGTTTTTT

V: TRBV5-1
D: -
size: -
J: TRBJ2-1
CDR3: CASSLVVADLGEQFF
DNA: TGCGCCAGCAGCTTGGTAGTAGCGGACCTCGGGGAGCAGTTCTTC

V: TRBV11-1
D: TRBD2
size: -
J: TRBJ2-7
CDR3: CASSGRLAGGPYEQYF
DNA: TGTGCCAGCAGCGGGAGGCTAGCGGGAGGGCCCTACGAGCAGTACTTC

V: TRBV7-2
D: TRBD1
size: -
J: TRBJ2-3
CDR3: CASSGQGADTQYF
DNA: TGTGCCAGCAGCGGACAGGGTGCAGATACGCAGTATTTT

V: TRBV19
D: -
size: -
J: TRBJ2-5
CDR3: CASSISGQGGQETQYF
DNA: TGTGCCAGTAGTATATCAGGGCAGGGGGGCCAAGAGACCCAGTACTTC

V: TRBV25-1
D: TRBD1
size: -
J: TRBJ2-7
CDR3: CASSEYPPGQGSYEQYF
DNA: TGTGCCAGCAGTGAATACCCCCCAGGACAGGGCTCCTACGAGCAGTACTTC

V: TRBV7-2
D: TRBD2
size: -
J: TRBJ2-7
CDR3: CASSLEREDEQYF
DNA: TGTGCCAGCAGCTTAGAGCGGGAGGACGAGCAGTACTTC

V: TRBV18
D: -
size: once
J: TRBJ1-4
CDR3: CASSPVHRSLNEKLFF
DNA: TGTGCCAGCTCACCCGTCCACAGGTCCCTTAATGAAAAACTGTTTTTT

V: TRBV7-2
D: -
size: -
J: TRBJ1-2
CDR3: CASRQGNLNYGYTF
DNA: TGTGCCAGCAGGCAGGGGAACCTTAACTATGGCTACACCTTC

V: TRBV9
D: -
size: -
J: TRBJ2-1
CDR3: CASSEDRLRSEQFF
DNA: TGTGCCAGCAGCGAGGATCGTCTGAGGAGTGAGCAGTTCTTC

V: TRBV6-5
D: -
size: -
J: TRBJ1-2
CDR3: CASRLARGTYGYTF
DNA: TGTGCCAGCAGACTGGCCCGGGGTACCTATGGCTACACCTTC

V: TRBV9
D: TRBD1
size: -
J: TRBJ2-1
CDR3: CASQGTAYNEQFF
DNA: TGTGCCTCCCAGGGGACAGCCTACAATGAGCAGTTCTTC

V: TRBV20-1
D: -
size: -
J: TRBJ1-2
CDR3: CSARDFRGYTF
DNA: TGCAGTGCTAGAGATTTCAGGGGCTACACCTTC

V: TRBV11-2
D: -
size: once
J: TRBJ1-5
CDR3: CASSLDVGNQPQHF
DNA: TGTGCCAGCAGCTTAGATGTGGGTAATCAGCCCCAGCATTTT

V: TRBV28
D: -
size: -
J: TRBJ2-3
CDR3: CASSLVGYTDTQYF
DNA: TGTGCCAGCAGTTTGGTCGGGTACACAGATACGCAGTATTTT

V: TRBV5-4
D: TRBD1
size: -
J: TRBJ2-5
CDR3: CASSLTGPGETQYF
DNA: TGTGCCAGCAGCCTGACAGGGCCCGGTGAGACCCAGTACTTC

V: TRBV2
D: -
size: -
J: TRBJ1-2
CDR3: CASSASGGGYTF
DNA: TGTGCCAGCAGTGCCTCGGGGGGTGGCTACACCTTC

V: TRBV7-9
D: TRBD1
size: once
J: TRBJ1-2
CDR3: CASTRRDSYGYTF
DNA: TGTGCCAGCACTAGGCGGGACAGCTATGGCTACACCTTC

V: TRBV6-1
D: TRBD1
size: -
J: TRBJ1-1
CDR3: CASSERQGGTEAFF
DNA: TGTGCCAGCAGTGAGAGACAGGGTGGGACTGAAGCTTTCTTT

V: TRBV4-2
D: TRBD1
size: -
J: TRBJ1-1
CDR3: CASSHQTGAEAFF
DNA: TGTGCCAGCAGCCACCAGACAGGGGCTGAAGCTTTCTTT

V: TRBV29-1
D: -
size: -
J: TRBJ2-2
CDR3: CSVNRGKSQNTGELFF
DNA: TGCAGCGTTAATCGCGGGAAAAGCCAGAACACCGGGGAGCTGTTTTTT

V: TRBV25-1
D: TRBD1
size: -
J: TRBJ2-5
CDR3: CASSAGTGGSQETQYF
DNA: TGTGCCAGCAGTGCTGGGACAGGGGGCTCTCAAGAGACCCAGTACTTC

V: TRBV7-9
D: TRBD1
size: -
J: TRBJ2-7
CDR3: CASSFTGDAYEQYF
DNA: TGTGCCAGCAGCTTTACAGGGGATGCCTACGAGCAGTACTTC

V: TRBV11-2
D: -
size: -
J: TRBJ2-3
CDR3: CASRKGGSTDTQYF
DNA: TGTGCCAGCAGAAAAGGGGGAAGCACAGATACGCAGTATTTT

V: TRBV2
D: TRBD2
size: -
J: TRBJ2-2
CDR3: CASMKAAGGTGELFF
DNA: TGTGCCAGCATGAAAGCGGCGGGAGGCACCGGGGAGCTGTTTTTT

V: TRBV5-8
D: -
size: -
J: TRBJ2-7
CDR3: CASLNAARAYEQYF
DNA: TGTGCCAGCTTAAACGCGGCGAGGGCCTACGAGCAGTACTTC

V: TRBV5-1
D: TRBD1
size: once
J: TRBJ2-5
CDR3: CASSLTGIQETQYF
DNA: TGCGCCAGCAGTCTGACAGGGATCCAAGAGACCCAGTACTTC

V: TRBV6-5
D: -
size: -
J: TRBJ2-1
CDR3: CASWGYNEQFF
DNA: TGTGCCAGCTGGGGGTACAATGAGCAGTTCTTC

V: TRBV5-1
D: -
size: -
J: TRBJ1-5
CDR3: CASSLMGGSNQPQHF
DNA: TGCGCCAGCAGCTTGATGGGAGGGAGCAATCAGCCCCAGCATTTT

V: TRBV28
D: -
size: -
J: TRBJ1-4
CDR3: CASSFGRRSTNEKLFF
DNA: TGTGCCAGCAGTTTCGGGCGAAGATCAACTAATGAAAAACTGTTTTTT

V: TRBV6-1
D: -
size: -
J: TRBJ1-5
CDR3: CASSDQGLLERQPQHF
DNA: TGTGCCAGCAGTGACCAGGGTTTATTGGAACGACAGCCCCAGCATTTT

V: TRBV7-6
D: -
size: -
J: TRBJ1-4
CDR3: CASSNVYSGRVEKLFF
DNA: TGTGCCAGCAGCAATGTCTATTCGGGCAGGGTTGAAAAACTGTTTTTT

V: TRBV25-1
D: -
size: -
J: TRBJ2-7
CDR3: CASSGSLSRQYF
DNA: TGTGCCAGCAGTGGCAGTCTTAGCCGGCAGTACTTC

V: TRBV4-2
D: TRBD2
size: -
J: TRBJ2-1
CDR3: CASSQDLAGYNEQFF
DNA: TGTGCCAGCAGCCAAGACCTAGCGGGGTACAATGAGCAGTTCTTC

V: TRBV20-1
D: -
size: -
J: TRBJ1-1
CDR3: CSARGNTEAFF
DNA: TGCAGTGCACGGGGTAACACTGAAGCTTTCTTT

V: TRBV5-1
D: TRBD1
size: -
J: TRBJ2-4
CDR3: CASSRTRGYGNIQYF
DNA: TGCGCCAGCAGCCGAACCAGGGGGTACGGAAACATTCAGTACTTC

V: TRBV28
D: -
size: -
J: TRBJ2-7
CDR3: CASRIGGNYEQYF
DNA: TGTGCCAGCAGGATCGGGGGCAATTACGAGCAGTACTTC

V: TRBV10-1
D: TRBD2
size: -
J: TRBJ2-2
CDR3: CARLAGDPDTGELFF
DNA: TGCGCCAGACTAGCGGGAGACCCTGACACCGGGGAGCTGTTTTTT

V: TRBV9
D: -
size: -
J: TRBJ1-2
CDR3: CASSVDSNYGYTF
DNA: TGTGCCAGCAGCGTGGACAGTAACTATGGCTACACCTTC

V: TRBV28
D: TRBD1
size: -
J: TRBJ2-1
CDR3: CASSPPGQGLVRYNEQFF
DNA: TGTGCCAGCAGCCCTCCAGGACAGGGACTGGTACGCTACAATGAGCAGTTCTTC

V: TRBV28
D: TRBD1
size: once
J: TRBJ2-1
CDR3: CASSPFNFRDSEQFF
DNA: TGTGCCAGCAGTCCCTTTAATTTCCGGGACAGTGAGCAGTTCTTC

V: TRBV18
D: -
size: few
J: TRBJ1-1
CDR3: CASSPKPPMNTEAFF
DNA: TGTGCCAGCTCACCAAAGCCTCCCATGAACACTGAAGCTTTCTTT